These 2 T cell receptor beta chains share one sample of origin, sequenced in a study of T-cell memory formation after mild COVID-19. TCRdb processed the 5' RACE reads anew with MiXCR; each CDR3 protein has one entry. Of some 320,000 distinct CDR3 sequences in the sample, roughly an eighth were seen once. The material sequenced was PBMCs or a T cell subset sorted from them (not recorded which). The receptors here all came from a young man who had mild COVID-19 (a few samples of this study predate the infection). Cell type and time point are not known.

The chain carries TRBV7-9 and TRBJ1-4; D is ambiguous. Germline assignment: CDR1 SEHNR and CDR2 FQNEAQ (reference sequence). This CDR3 comprises 12 residues. Trimming took 10 bases from V and 5 from J, leaving 11 bases between them. This CDR3 reads CATAEDNEKLFF. CDR3 coding DNA: TGTGCCACTGCAGAAGACAATGAAAAACTGTTTTTT. Using reference TRBV7-9 and TRBJ1-4 for the parts outside the CDR3, the full variable domain is DTGVSQNPRHKITKRGQNVTFRCDPISEHNRLYWYRQTLGQGPEFLTYFQNEAQLEKSRLLSDRFSAERPKGSFSTLEIQRTEQGDSAMYLCATAEDNEKLFFGSGTQLSVL.

The V gene is TRBV6-5, the J gene TRBJ2-7; tentatively, D is TRBD1 (6 bases). Looked up from germline, CDR1 is MNHEY and CDR2 is SVGAGI. Trimming removed 5 bases at V and 1 base at J, with 18 bases between. The CDR3 consists of 16 residues. The CDR3 DNA sequence: TGTGCCAGCAGTATCGAACCCCGGCAGGGGTCCTACGAGCAGTACTTC. It specifies CASSIEPRQGSYEQYF.